Below are 31 T cell receptor beta chains sequenced from a single sample in a study of circulating CD8 cells and anti-PD-1 response in melanoma (dated by TCRdb to the early 2020s). Sequenced using a NextSeq 500. Starting from approximately 15 ng of total RNA, TCR libraries were made with the QIAseq Immune Repertoire RNA Library Kit, Human TCR Panel. The raw public reads went through TCRdb reprocessing: fastp at Q25, MiXCR clone calling, in-frame beta chains kept. Each record represents a unique CDR3 protein, reported with the most common genes and DNA among its rows. This sample has about 540 distinct CDR3 sequences in its table, and approximately 6.8% of those were observed once. Almost 40% of the sample goes to the ten largest clones. Using a BD FACSAria II cell sorter, four subsets defined by PD-1 and/or TIGIT were sorted out of live CD3+CD8+TCRalphabeta+ cells. The specimen comprised CD8+ T cells from PBMCs, sampled at baseline or after one month of anti-PD-1 therapy (not recorded which). All receptors come from a human donor with melanoma.

This clonotype is termed large. The chain links TRBV7-2 to TRBJ1-6, with D perhaps TRBD1 (6 bases). The CDR3 length is 18 residues. V gave up 5 bases and J gave up 7 bases, with 24 bases separating them. Germline V gene sequence: CDR1 SGHTA, CDR2 FQGNSA. The CDR3 loop reads CASSPRVGQGYSNSPLHF. CDR3 nucleotide sequence: TGTGCCAGCAGCCCTAGGGTAGGGCAGGGGTATTCAAATTCACCCCTCCACTTT.

Details on this clonotype: The junction departs from germline at one end; a sequencing error may be responsible. The rearrangement uses TRBV6-5 and TRBJ2-3, with D perhaps TRBD1 (9 bases). Germline CDR1 reads MNHEY; CDR2 reads SVGAGI. CDR3 length: 15 amino acids. In DNA, the CDR3 is TGCGCCAGCAGAGACGGGGGGGACAGGGTGAATACGCAGTATTTT. Protein sequence: CASRDGGDRVNTQYF.

This clonotype is labeled large. The genes are TRBV9 and TRBJ2-1; D possibly corresponds to TRBD2 (6 bases). The CDR3 covers 12 residues. Germline V gene data show CDR1 as SGDLS and CDR2 as YYNGEE. V dropped 3 bases and J dropped 11 bases, with 12 bases sitting between them. CDR3: CASSDRGSQQFF. As DNA, the CDR3 is TGTGCCAGCAGCGACCGGGGGAGTCAGCAGTTCTTC.

This clonotype is large. The chain has TRBV7-2 and TRBJ2-1, with D possibly called TRBD1 or TRBD2 (5 bases each). The germline gives CDR1 SGHTA, CDR2 FQGNSA. The CDR3 runs to 14 residues. V dropped 3 bases and J dropped 6 bases, with 12 bases sitting between them. CDR3 in DNA: TGTGCCAGCAGCTTCGGGTGGGGGAGCAATGAGCAGTTCTTC. It encodes CASSFGWGSNEQFF.

This clonotype is labeled as large. The chain has TRBV7-3 and TRBJ2-5; D possibly matches TRBD1 or TRBD2 (5 bases each). The V end was cut by 5 bases, the J end by 4 bases, with 17 bases between. CDR1 and CDR2 (germline): SGHTA, FQGTGA. The CDR3 sequence is 15 residues long. CDR3 bases: TGTGCCAGCAGCCCCTCGCGATCTGGGGGAGAGACCCAGTACTTC. Encoded protein: CASSPSRSGGETQYF.

By sample fraction, this clonotype is large. This sequence joins TRBV27 and TRBJ2-1; 12 bases align to TRBD2. There are 18 residues in the CDR3. Trimming removed 5 bases from V and 0 bases from J; junction bases left unmatched: 8. From germline, CDR1 is MNHEY and CDR2 SMNVEV (reference sequence). The CDR3 DNA follows: TGTGCCAGCAGTCCCGGACTAGCGGGGAGCCCCTCCTACAATGAGCAGTTCTTC. Protein product: CASSPGLAGSPSYNEQFF.

This clonotype is large. The chain uses TRBV7-2 and TRBJ1-6, with 10 bases fitting TRBD1. The CDR3 covers 15 residues. CDR1 is SGHTA and CDR2 is FQGNSA in the germline V gene. V lost 1 base and J lost 10; bases outside the gene matches: 4. The CDR3 DNA sequence: TGTGCCAGCAGCTTAGTCGGGACAGGGGACTCACCCCTCCACTTT. As protein: CASSLVGTGDSPLHF. The full variable domain, its missing parts supplied by reference TRBV7-2 and TRBJ1-6, is GAGVSQSPSNKVTEKGKDVELRCDPISGHTALYWYRQSLGQGLEFLIYFQGNSAPDKSGLPSDRFSAERTGGSVSTLTIQRTQQEDSAVYLCASSLVGTGDSPLHFGNGTRLTVT.

This clonotype qualifies as large (0.1 to 1%). The chain combines TRBV29-1 with TRBJ1-2; 7 bases map to TRBD1. Per germline, CDR1 SQVTM and CDR2 ANQGSEA. After removal of 0 bases from V and 4 bases from J, the junction contained 5 bases not matched to a gene. The CDR3 extends over 14 amino acids. This chain's CDR3 is CSVEDDRDPYGYTF. In DNA, the CDR3 is TGCAGCGTTGAAGATGACAGGGACCCCTATGGCTACACCTTC. Looking up the rest from reference TRBV29-1 and TRBJ1-2 gives the full variable domain: SAVISQKPSRDICQRGTSLTIQCQVDSQVTMMFWYRQQPGQSLTLIATANQGSEATYESGFVIDKFPISRPNLTFSTLTVSNMSPEDSSIYLCSVEDDRDPYGYTFGSGTRLTVV.

By proportion, this clonotype is medium-sized. The chain joins TRBV5-6 to TRBJ1-1; D gene unclear. Trimming took 1 base from V and 4 from J, leaving 2 bases between them. Germline V lookup: CDR1 SGHDT, CDR2 YYEEEE. The CDR3 has 11 amino acids. CDR3: CASSLFTEAFF. The CDR3 DNA reads TGTGCCAGCAGCTTGTTCACTGAAGCTTTCTTT.

By share, this clonotype counts as medium-sized (0.01 to 0.1%). The chain has TRBV28 and TRBJ2-2, with 7 positions matching TRBD1. J was trimmed by 1 base and V by 2 bases; bases with no gene match: 1. Germline assignment: CDR1 MDHEN and CDR2 SYDVKM. This CDR3 has 15 residues. Here the CDR3 reads CASSLGTVNTGELFF. DNA of the CDR3: TGTGCCAGCAGTTTAGGGACAGTGAACACCGGGGAGCTGTTTTTT.

In its sample, this clonotype ranks as medium-sized (0.01 to 0.1%). This sequence joins TRBV6-5 and TRBJ2-5; possible D gene TRBD2, 6 bases. The CDR3 is 15 amino acids. The germline gives CDR1 MNHEY, CDR2 SVGAGI. Trimming took off 2 bases at V and 5 bases at J, with 15 bases between the two ends. CDR3 amino acids: CASSYVGRSSETQYF. DNA of the CDR3: TGTGCCAGCAGTTACGTAGGGAGGAGCAGCGAGACCCAGTACTTC.

This clonotype ranks as large (0.1 to 1%). CDR3 in amino acids: CASSLGPLSGYTF. As DNA, the CDR3 is TGTGCCAGCAGTTTAGGGCCGCTCTCTGGCTACACCTTC. V usage is TRBV27 and J usage is TRBJ1-2, with unresolved D. Trimming cost V 2 bases and J 7 bases, with 11 bases left between them. The CDR3 is 13 residues long. The V gene's germline CDR1 is MNHEY and CDR2 SMNVEV (reference sequence).

This clonotype was counted a few times. The V gene is TRBV28, the J gene TRBJ1-5, with no clear D. Germline loops: CDR1 MDHEN, CDR2 SYDVKM. V was clipped by 11 bases and J by 0 bases, with 11 bases between them. The CDR3 covers 13 residues. CDR3 region: CAGTEYSNQPQHF. DNA of the CDR3: TGTGCCGGCACGGAGTATAGCAATCAGCCCCAGCATTTT.

The chain combines TRBV19 with TRBJ1-1, with 7 bases matching TRBD1. Germline CDR1 LNHDA, CDR2 SQIVND (reference sequence). The J segment lost 4 bases and the V segment lost 6 bases, leaving 14 bases of the junction unmatched. The CDR3 is 16 residues long. The CDR3 DNA reads TGTGCCAGTAGCTCCTCGACAGGGACCATGAGCACTGAAGCTTTCTTT. Encoded protein: CASSSSTGTMSTEAFF.

This clonotype is labeled as medium-sized. The chain is built from TRBV4-2 and TRBJ1-6, with no clear D. V gave up 0 bases and J gave up 16 bases, with 16 bases separating them. CDR1 and CDR2 from the germline V gene are LGHNA and YNFKEQ. This CDR3 has 14 residues. In nucleotides, the CDR3 is TGTGCCAGCAGCCAAGATTTAACTACGGACTATCTCCACTTT. The encoded protein is CASSQDLTTDYLHF.

For this clonotype: This likely traces to a read error, being one base from a far larger clone. CDR3 DNA: TGTGCCGGCAGCTTGAGGGGGAATGAGCAGTTCTTC. This sequence encodes CAGSLRGNEQFF. This chain joins TRBV5-6 and TRBJ2-7; possible D gene TRBD1, 6 bases. The DNA end favors TRBJ2-1, so the J call may be wrong. The germline V gene encodes CDR1 SGHDT and CDR2 YYEEEE. The CDR3 extends over 12 amino acids.

This clonotype qualifies as medium-sized. The V call is TRBV27, the J call TRBJ2-1; D is perhaps TRBD1 or TRBD2 (5 bases each). V was pared by 10 bases and J by 7 bases, with 23 bases between. Germline V gives CDR1 MNHEY, CDR2 SMNVEV (reference sequence). The CDR3 has 15 residues. The CDR3 DNA follows: TGTGCCACCATTCCCGGGACCTCGTGGTGGAATGAGCAGTTCTTC. It translates to CATIPGTSWWNEQFF.

A few counts support this clonotype. Germline and junction disagree at one end, which may indicate a read error. This chain connects TRBV28 to TRBJ1-4, with D hard to call. The CDR3 sequence is 11 residues long. Germline V gene data show CDR1 as MDHEN and CDR2 as SYDVKM. The CDR3 sequence: CASSFFEELFF. The DNA for the CDR3 is TGTGCCAGCAGTTTCTTTGAAGAACTGTTTTTT.

By sample share, this clonotype is medium-sized. The V and J genes are TRBV7-9 and TRBJ2-1; TRBD1 or TRBD2 may be the D gene (5 bases each). Germline V gives CDR1 SEHNR, CDR2 FQNEAQ (reference sequence). V was clipped by 5 bases and J by 4 bases, with 9 bases between them. The CDR3 covers 13 residues. The CDR3 nucleotides read TGTGCCAGCAGCCCTTGGGGGTACAATGAGCAGTTCTTC. It translates to CASSPWGYNEQFF. Variable domain in full (rest from reference TRBV7-9 and TRBJ2-1): DTGVSQNPRHKITKRGQNVTFRCDPISEHNRLYWYRQTLGQGPEFLTYFQNEAQLEKSRLLSDRFSAERPKGSFSTLEIQRTEQGDSAMYLCASSPWGYNEQFFGPGTRLTVL.

By frequency in the sample, this clonotype is medium-sized. V usage is TRBV7-2 and J usage is TRBJ2-7; 16 bases fit TRBD2. Germline CDR1 and CDR2: SGHTA and FQGNSA. This CDR3 has 16 amino acids. Trimming at V came to 4 bases and at J to 5 bases, leaving 5 bases not matched to a gene. This CDR3 reads CASSSGTSGRGDEQYF. CDR3 DNA sequence: TGTGCCAGCAGCTCCGGGACTAGCGGGAGGGGCGACGAGCAGTACTTC.

In its sample, this clonotype ranks as large. The V and J genes are TRBV7-2 and TRBJ2-7; the D gene is possibly TRBD2 (5 bases). Trimming cost V 5 bases and J 1 base, with 9 bases left between them. Germline values: CDR1 SGHTA, CDR2 FQGNSA. The CDR3 totals 13 residues. In nucleotides, the CDR3 is TGTGCCAGCAGCCTAGGACTTTCCTACGAGCAGTACTTC. This gives the protein CASSLGLSYEQYF.

By sample share, this clonotype is medium-sized. The J gene is TRBJ2-7, the V gene TRBV29-1; no reliable D call. The germline V gene encodes CDR1 SQVTM and CDR2 ANQGSEA. The CDR3 spans 11 residues. V lost 7 bases, J lost 2 bases, and 9 bases lay in between. CDR3 bases: TGCAGCGCCTGGGCTGCCTACGAGCAGTACTTC. Residues: CSAWAAYEQYF.

This clonotype counts as large. The rearrangement links TRBV7-6 to TRBJ2-3; tentatively, D is TRBD1 or TRBD2 (6 bases each). Trimming removed 5 bases from V and 2 bases from J, with 20 bases in between. CDR1 SGHVS and CDR2 FNYEAQ come from the germline V gene. CDR3 length: 17 amino acids. CDR3 region: CASSPFLGGILTDTQYF. The CDR3 bases are TGTGCCAGCAGCCCCTTCCTCGGGGGCATACTCACAGATACGCAGTATTTT.

By share, this clonotype counts as large. The chain employs TRBV6-5 and TRBJ2-7; the D gene could be TRBD1 or TRBD2 (6 bases each). Trimming took 8 bases from V and 2 from J, leaving 16 bases between them. Germline V CDR1 and CDR2: MNHEY, SVGAGI. There are 14 residues in the CDR3. The CDR3 here is CASGGTPLTYEQYF. The DNA of the CDR3 is TGTGCCAGCGGCGGGACACCGCTCACCTACGAGCAGTACTTC.

This clonotype is labeled as hyperexpanded. The V gene is TRBV5-6, the J gene TRBJ2-1; either TRBD1 or TRBD2 may fit D (5 bases each). Trimming took off 5 bases at V and 4 bases at J, with 25 bases between the two ends. Germline V gene data show CDR1 as SGHDT and CDR2 as YYEEEE. The CDR3 has 18 amino acids. The CDR3 region is CASSRLISGTEAYNEQFF. The CDR3 DNA reads TGTGCCAGCAGTCGTCTCATTTCCGGGACGGAGGCTTACAATGAGCAGTTCTTC.

This clonotype is labeled as large. The chain is built from TRBV5-5 and TRBJ2-2, with TRBD1 matching 7 bases. There are 13 residues in the CDR3. Per germline, CDR1 SGHKS and CDR2 YYEKEE (reference sequence). The J segment lost 8 bases and the V segment lost 4 bases, leaving 5 bases of the junction unmatched. The CDR3 region has the DNA TGTGCCAGCAGCCCTCAGGGGGTTGGGGAGCTGTTTTTT. Translating gives CASSPQGVGELFF. Drawing the rest from reference TRBV5-5 and TRBJ2-2, the complete variable domain is DAGVTQSPTHLIKTRGQQVTLRCSPISGHKSVSWYQQVLGQGPQFIFQYYEKEERGRGNFPDRFSARQFPNYSSELNVNALLLGDSALYLCASSPQGVGELFFGEGSRLTVL.

This clonotype is termed medium-sized. The J gene is TRBJ2-7, the V gene TRBV20-1; 7 nucleotides match TRBD2. The V gene's germline CDR1 is DFQATT and CDR2 SNEGSKA (reference sequence). CDR3 size: 17 residues. The junction had 15 bases not matched to a gene; V was cut back by 3 bases and J by 1 base. This CDR3 reads CSARGGRVTSSSYEQYF. The CDR3, as DNA: TGCAGTGCTAGGGGGGGTCGGGTGACTAGCAGTTCCTACGAGCAGTACTTC.

This clonotype is termed medium-sized (0.01 to 0.1%). The chain couples TRBV19 to TRBJ2-5, with TRBD1 as a possible D gene (5 bases). This CDR3 is 13 amino acids long. Germline values: CDR1 LNHDA, CDR2 SQIVND (reference sequence). V lost 6 bases and J 2 bases, leaving 10 bases between the germline ends. The CDR3 nucleotides are TGTGCCAGTAGCGTACAGGCTCAAGAGACCCAGTACTTC. This translates into CASSVQAQETQYF.

This clonotype is labeled medium-sized. V gene TRBV29-1 combines with J gene TRBJ2-3, with D uncertain. The ends were cut back, 0 bases at V and 3 bases at J, with 10 bases in the middle. Germline V lookup: CDR1 SQVTM, CDR2 ANQGSEA. This CDR3 is built from 14 residues. The CDR3 protein is CSVEEGRITDTQYF. CDR3 in DNA: TGCAGCGTTGAAGAGGGCCGCATAACAGATACGCAGTATTTT.

This clonotype is medium-sized within its sample. The V and J genes are TRBV24-1 and TRBJ2-1; D uncertain. Trimming removed 3 bases from V and 4 bases from J, with 12 bases in between. CDR3 length: 15 residues. CDR1 and CDR2 (germline): KGHDR, SFDVKD. Here the CDR3 DNA reads TGTGCCACCAGTGATAACCCGGACGTGTACAATGAGCAGTTCTTC. Its protein is CATSDNPDVYNEQFF.

By share of the sample, this clonotype is large. The rearrangement uses TRBV7-2 and TRBJ1-6, with 9 bases matching TRBD1. Trimming removed 0 bases from V and 4 bases from J; junction bases left unmatched: 1. The CDR3 extends over 16 amino acids. Germline V lookup: CDR1 SGHTA, CDR2 FQGNSA. CDR3 loop: CASSLADRGYNSPLHF. The CDR3 DNA reads as TGTGCCAGCAGCTTAGCGGACAGGGGTTATAATTCACCCCTCCACTTT. Based on the CDR3 plus reference TRBV7-2 and TRBJ1-6, the full variable domain is GAGVSQSPSNKVTEKGKDVELRCDPISGHTALYWYRQSLGQGLEFLIYFQGNSAPDKSGLPSDRFSAERTGGSVSTLTIQRTQQEDSAVYLCASSLADRGYNSPLHFGNGTRLTVT.